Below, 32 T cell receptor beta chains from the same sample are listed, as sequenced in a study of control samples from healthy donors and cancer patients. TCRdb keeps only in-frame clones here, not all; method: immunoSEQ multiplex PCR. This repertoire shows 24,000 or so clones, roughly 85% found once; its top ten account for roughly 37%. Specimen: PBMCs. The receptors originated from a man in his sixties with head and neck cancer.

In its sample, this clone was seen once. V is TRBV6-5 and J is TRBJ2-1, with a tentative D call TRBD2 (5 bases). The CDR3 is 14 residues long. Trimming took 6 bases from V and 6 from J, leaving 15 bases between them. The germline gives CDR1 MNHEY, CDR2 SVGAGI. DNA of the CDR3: TGTGCCAGCAGGCCCATGCTAGCCTCCAATGAGCAGTTCTTC. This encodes CASRPMLASNEQFF.

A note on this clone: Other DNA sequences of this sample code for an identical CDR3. CDR3 protein: CASSLAGENTEAFF. CDR3 in DNA: TGCGCCAGCAGCTTGGCCGGGGAGAACACTGAAGCTTTCTTT. V gene TRBV5-1 combines with J gene TRBJ1-1, with D unclear. The CDR3 covers 14 residues. Trimming pared 0 bases from V and 1 base from J, leaving 7 bases between. Germline V lookup: CDR1 SGHRS, CDR2 YFSETQ.

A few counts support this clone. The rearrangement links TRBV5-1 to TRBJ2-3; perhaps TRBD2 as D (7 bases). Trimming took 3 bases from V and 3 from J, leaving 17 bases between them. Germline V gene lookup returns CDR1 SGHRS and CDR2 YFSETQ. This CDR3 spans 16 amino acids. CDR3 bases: TGCGCCAGCAGCTATTTAGGGGGAGGGCCGACAGATACGCAGTATTTT. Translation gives CASSYLGGGPTDTQYF. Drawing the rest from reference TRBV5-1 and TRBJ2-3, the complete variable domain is KAGVTQTPRYLIKTRGQQVTLSCSPISGHRSVSWYQQTPGQGLQFLFEYFSETQRNKGNFPGRFSGRQFSNSRSEMNVSTLELGDSALYLCASSYLGGGPTDTQYFGPGTRLTVL.

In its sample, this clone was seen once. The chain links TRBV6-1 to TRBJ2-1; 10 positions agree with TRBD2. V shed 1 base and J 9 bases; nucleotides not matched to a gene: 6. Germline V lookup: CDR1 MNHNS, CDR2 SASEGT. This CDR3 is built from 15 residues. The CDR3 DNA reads TGTGCCAGCAGTGAAGAGAGCGGGAGGGCGAGTGAGCAGTTCTTC. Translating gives CASSEESGRASEQFF.

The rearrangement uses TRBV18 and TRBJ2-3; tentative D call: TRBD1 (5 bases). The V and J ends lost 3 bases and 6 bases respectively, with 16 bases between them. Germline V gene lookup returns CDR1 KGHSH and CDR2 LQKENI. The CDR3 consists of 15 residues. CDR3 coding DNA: TGTGCCAGCTCACCCCCTTCTCAGGGATCGGATACGCAGTATTTT. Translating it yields CASSPPSQGSDTQYF.

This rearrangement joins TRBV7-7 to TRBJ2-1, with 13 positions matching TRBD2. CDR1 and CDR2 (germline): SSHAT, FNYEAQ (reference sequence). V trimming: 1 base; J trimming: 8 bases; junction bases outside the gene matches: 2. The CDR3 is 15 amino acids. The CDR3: CASSLGTSGRDEQFF. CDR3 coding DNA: TGTGCCAGCAGCTTAGGGACTAGCGGGAGAGATGAGCAGTTCTTC.

The DNA of the CDR3 is TGCGCCAGCAGTGAAGGGCCAGGGAGGGGCACTGAAGCTTTCTTT. Translated: CASSEGPGRGTEAFF. The chain carries TRBV10-1 and TRBJ1-1; weak D call: TRBD1 (5 bases). From germline, CDR1 is WNHNN and CDR2 SYGVQD (reference sequence). The ends were cut back, 3 bases at V and 4 bases at J, with 15 bases in the middle. CDR3 size: 15 residues.

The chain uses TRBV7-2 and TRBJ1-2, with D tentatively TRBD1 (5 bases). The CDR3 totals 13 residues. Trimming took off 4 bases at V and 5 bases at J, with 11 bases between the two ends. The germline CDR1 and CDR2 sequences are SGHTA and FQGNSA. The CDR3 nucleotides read TGTGCCAGCAGCTCGGACGGGACTTATGGCTACACCTTC. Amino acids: CASSSDGTYGYTF. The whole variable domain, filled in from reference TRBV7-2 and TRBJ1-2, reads GAGVSQSPSNKVTEKGKDVELRCDPISGHTALYWYRQSLGQGLEFLIYFQGNSAPDKSGLPSDRFSAERTGGSVSTLTIQRTQQEDSAVYLCASSSDGTYGYTFGSGTRLTVV.

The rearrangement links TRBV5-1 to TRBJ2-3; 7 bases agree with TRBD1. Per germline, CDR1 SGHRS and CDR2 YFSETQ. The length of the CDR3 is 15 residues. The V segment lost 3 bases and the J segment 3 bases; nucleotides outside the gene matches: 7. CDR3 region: CASSSGTVGTDTQYF. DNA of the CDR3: TGCGCCAGCAGCTCCGGGACAGTTGGGACAGATACGCAGTATTTT.

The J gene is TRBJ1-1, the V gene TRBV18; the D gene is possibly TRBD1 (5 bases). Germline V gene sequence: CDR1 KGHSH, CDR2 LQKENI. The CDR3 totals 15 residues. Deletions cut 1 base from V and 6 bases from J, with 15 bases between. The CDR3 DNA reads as TGTGCCAGCTCACCACAGGGGCAGCTTGAGTCTGAAGCTTTCTTT. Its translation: CASSPQGQLESEAFF.

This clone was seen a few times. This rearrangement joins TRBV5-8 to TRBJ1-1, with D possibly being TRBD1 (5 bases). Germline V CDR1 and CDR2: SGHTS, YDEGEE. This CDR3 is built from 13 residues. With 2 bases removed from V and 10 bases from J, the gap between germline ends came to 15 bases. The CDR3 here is CASSFRDVMGAFF. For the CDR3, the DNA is TGTGCCAGCAGCTTCCGGGACGTTATGGGAGCTTTCTTT.

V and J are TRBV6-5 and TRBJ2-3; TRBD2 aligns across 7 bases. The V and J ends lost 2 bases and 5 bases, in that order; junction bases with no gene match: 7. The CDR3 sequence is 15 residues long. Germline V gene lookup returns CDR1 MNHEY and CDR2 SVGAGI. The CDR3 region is CASSYQAGEKDTQYF. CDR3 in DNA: TGTGCCAGCAGTTACCAGGCGGGAGAGAAAGATACGCAGTATTTT.

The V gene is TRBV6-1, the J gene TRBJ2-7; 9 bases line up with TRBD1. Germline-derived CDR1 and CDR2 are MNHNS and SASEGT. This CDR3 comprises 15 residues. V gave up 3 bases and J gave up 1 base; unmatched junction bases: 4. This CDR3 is CASSDTGQGSYEQYV. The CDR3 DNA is TGTGCCAGCAGTGATACTGGACAGGGGTCCTACGAGCAGTACGTC.

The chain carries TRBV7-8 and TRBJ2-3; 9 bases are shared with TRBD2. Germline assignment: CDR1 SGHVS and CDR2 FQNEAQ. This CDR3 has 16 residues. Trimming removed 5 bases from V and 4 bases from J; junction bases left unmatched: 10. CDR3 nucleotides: TGTGCCAGCAGCCCACTGGCGGGAGGGCCCGCAGATACGCAGTATTTT. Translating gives CASSPLAGGPADTQYF.

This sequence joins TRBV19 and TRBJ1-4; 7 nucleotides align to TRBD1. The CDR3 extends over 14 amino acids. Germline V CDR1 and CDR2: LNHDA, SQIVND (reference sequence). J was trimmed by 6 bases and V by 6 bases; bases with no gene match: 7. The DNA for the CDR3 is TGTGCCAGTAGCCGACAGGGAGGGGATGAAAAACTGTTTTTT. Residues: CASSRQGGDEKLFF.

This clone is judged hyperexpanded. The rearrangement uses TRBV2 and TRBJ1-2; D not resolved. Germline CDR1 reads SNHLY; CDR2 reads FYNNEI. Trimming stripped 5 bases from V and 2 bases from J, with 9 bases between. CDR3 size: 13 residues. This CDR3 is CASSYTENYGYTF. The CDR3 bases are TGTGCCAGCAGTTACACGGAAAACTATGGCTACACCTTC. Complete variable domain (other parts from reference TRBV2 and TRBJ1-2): EPEVTQTPSHQVTQMGQEVILRCVPISNHLYFYWYRQILGQKVEFLVSFYNNEISEKSEIFDDQFSVERPDGSNFTLKIRSTKLEDSAMYFCASSYTENYGYTFGSGTRLTVV.

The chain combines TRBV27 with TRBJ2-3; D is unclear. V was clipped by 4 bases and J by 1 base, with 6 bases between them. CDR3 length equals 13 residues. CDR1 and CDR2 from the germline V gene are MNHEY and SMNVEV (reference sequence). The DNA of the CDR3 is TGTGCCAGCAGTTACCGAGGCACAGATACGCAGTATTTT. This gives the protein CASSYRGTDTQYF.

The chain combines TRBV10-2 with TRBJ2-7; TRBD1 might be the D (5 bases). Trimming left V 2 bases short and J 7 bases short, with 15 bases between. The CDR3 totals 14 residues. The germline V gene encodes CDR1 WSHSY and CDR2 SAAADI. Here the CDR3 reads CASSEQGISREQYV. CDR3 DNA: TGCGCCAGCAGTGAGCAGGGAATCTCTCGGGAGCAGTACGTC.

CDR3 loop: CAISAGGGPGLANEQYF. The CDR3 bases are TGTGCCATCAGTGCCGGCGGGGGGCCGGGACTAGCGAACGAGCAGTACTTC. The chain couples TRBV10-3 to TRBJ2-7; 10 bases fit TRBD2. J lost 5 bases, V lost 4 bases, and 14 bases had no gene match. Germline values: CDR1 ENHRY, CDR2 SYGVKD. CDR3 length: 17 amino acids.

This chain's CDR3 is CSALLAASTDTQYF. DNA for the CDR3: TGCAGCGCTCTACTAGCGGCTAGCACAGATACGCAGTATTTT. The chain recombines TRBV29-1 with TRBJ2-3; 8 bases align to TRBD2. The CDR3 runs 14 residues. The J segment lost 0 bases and the V segment lost 7 bases, leaving 6 bases of the junction unmatched. From germline, CDR1 is SQVTM and CDR2 ANQGSEA.

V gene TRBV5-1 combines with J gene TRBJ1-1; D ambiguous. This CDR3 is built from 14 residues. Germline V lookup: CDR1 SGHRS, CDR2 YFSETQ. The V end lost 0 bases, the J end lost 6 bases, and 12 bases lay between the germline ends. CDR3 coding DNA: TGCGCCAGCAGCTTGGGGCCGACATATCCTGAAGCTTTCTTT. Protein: CASSLGPTYPEAFF.

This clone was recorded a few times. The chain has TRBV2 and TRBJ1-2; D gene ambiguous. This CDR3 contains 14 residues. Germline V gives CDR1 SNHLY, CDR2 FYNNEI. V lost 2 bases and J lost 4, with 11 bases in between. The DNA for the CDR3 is TGTGCCAGCAGTGAATCGGAGGGAAGCTATGGCTACACCTTC. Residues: CASSESEGSYGYTF.

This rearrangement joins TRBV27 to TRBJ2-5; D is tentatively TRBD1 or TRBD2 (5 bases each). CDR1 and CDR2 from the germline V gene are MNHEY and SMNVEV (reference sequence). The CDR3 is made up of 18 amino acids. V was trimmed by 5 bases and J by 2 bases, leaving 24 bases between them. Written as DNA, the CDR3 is TGTGCCAGCAGTCTCCACCGGGCTACGAGGGACCGGCAAGAGACCCAGTACTTC. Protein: CASSLHRATRDRQETQYF.

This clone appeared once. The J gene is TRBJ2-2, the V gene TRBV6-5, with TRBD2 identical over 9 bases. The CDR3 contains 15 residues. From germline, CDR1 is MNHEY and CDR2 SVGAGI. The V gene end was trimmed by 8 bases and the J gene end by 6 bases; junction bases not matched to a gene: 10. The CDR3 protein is CASSYSGSGSGELFF. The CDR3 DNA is TGTGCCAGCTCATATAGCGGGAGTGGGTCCGGGGAGCTGTTTTTT.

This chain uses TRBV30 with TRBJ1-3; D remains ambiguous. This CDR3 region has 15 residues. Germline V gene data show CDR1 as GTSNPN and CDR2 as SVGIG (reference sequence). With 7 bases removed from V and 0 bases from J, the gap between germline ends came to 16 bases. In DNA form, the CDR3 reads TGTGCCTTATCCCTAGGGCGCGCCTCTGGAAACACCATATATTTT. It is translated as CALSLGRASGNTIYF.

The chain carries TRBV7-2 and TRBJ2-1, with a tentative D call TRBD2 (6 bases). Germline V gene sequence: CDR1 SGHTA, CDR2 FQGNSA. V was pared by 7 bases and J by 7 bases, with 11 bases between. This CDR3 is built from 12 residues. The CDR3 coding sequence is TGTGCCAGCAATGGGCGGGAAAATGAGCAGTTCTTC. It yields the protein CASNGRENEQFF.

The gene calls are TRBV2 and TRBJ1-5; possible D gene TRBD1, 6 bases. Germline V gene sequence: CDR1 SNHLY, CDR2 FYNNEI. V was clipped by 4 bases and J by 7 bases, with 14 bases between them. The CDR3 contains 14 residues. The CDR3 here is CASSVLGGGQPQHF. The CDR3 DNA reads TGTGCCAGCAGTGTCTTGGGGGGCGGACAGCCCCAGCATTTT.

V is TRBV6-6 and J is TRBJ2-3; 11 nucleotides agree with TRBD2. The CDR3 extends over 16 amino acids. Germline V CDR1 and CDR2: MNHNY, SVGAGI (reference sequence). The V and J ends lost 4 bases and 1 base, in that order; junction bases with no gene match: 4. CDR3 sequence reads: CASSSQGLAGTDTQYF. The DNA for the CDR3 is TGTGCCAGCAGTTCCCAGGGACTAGCGGGCACAGATACGCAGTATTTT.

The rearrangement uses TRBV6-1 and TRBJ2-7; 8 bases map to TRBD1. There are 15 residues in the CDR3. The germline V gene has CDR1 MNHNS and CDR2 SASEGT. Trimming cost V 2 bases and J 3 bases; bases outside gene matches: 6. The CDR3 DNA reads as TGTGCCAGCAGTGAATACGGGACAGGAGTCTACGAGCAGTACTTC. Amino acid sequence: CASSEYGTGVYEQYF.

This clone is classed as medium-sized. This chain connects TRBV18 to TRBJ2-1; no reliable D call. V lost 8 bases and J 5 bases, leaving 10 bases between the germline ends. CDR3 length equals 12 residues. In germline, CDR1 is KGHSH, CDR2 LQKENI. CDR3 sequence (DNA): TGTGCCAGCCCTGACGCCAACAATGAGCAGTTCTTC. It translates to CASPDANNEQFF.

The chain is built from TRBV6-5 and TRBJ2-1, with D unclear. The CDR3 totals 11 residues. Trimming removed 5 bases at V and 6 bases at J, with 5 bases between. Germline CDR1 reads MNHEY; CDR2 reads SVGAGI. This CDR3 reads CASSKGNEQFF. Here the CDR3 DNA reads TGTGCCAGCAGTAAGGGCAATGAGCAGTTCTTC.

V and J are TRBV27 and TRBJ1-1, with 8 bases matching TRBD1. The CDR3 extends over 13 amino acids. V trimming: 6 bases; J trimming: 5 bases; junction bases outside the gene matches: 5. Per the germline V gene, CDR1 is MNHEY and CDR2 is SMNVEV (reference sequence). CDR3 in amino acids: CASSSGGLTEAFF. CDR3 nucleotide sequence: TGTGCCAGCAGCTCAGGGGGCCTTACTGAAGCTTTCTTT.